This entry features one TCR beta chain sequence. Its cognate antigen is unknown. The data were taken from a study of neurological immune-mediated disorders. Findings and limits, study-wide: Phylogenetic grouping assigned the repertoires of 18 of 34 multiple sclerosis patients to a single related-CDR3 cluster, representing a possible signature.

Source material was 2 million unsorted PBMCs, stored at -80 °C in RNAlater. TCRdb processed the 5' RACE reads anew with MiXCR; each CDR3 protein has one entry. Seen here are approximately 74,000 distinct CDR3 sequences, less than 5.5% observed once, and the top ten hold just under 7.5%. The junction had 7 bases not matched to a gene; V was cut back by 0 bases and J by 4 bases. CDR1 LGHNA and CDR2 YSLEER come from the germline V gene. The CDR3 extends over 16 amino acids. Sequenced: PBMCs. V and J are TRBV4-3 and TRBJ1-2, with 8 bases identical to TRBD1. This sequence was found in a man aged 18 to 30 with multiple sclerosis. The CDR3 DNA follows: TGCGCCAGCAGCCAAGATTGGACAGGGAGAAGCTATGGCTACACCTTC. Translation gives CASSQDWTGRSYGYTF.